These 17 T cell receptor beta chains were all obtained from the same sample, sequenced in a study of shared T cell receptors in the human thymus. Method: immunoSEQ multiplex PCR; TCRdb's copy keeps in-frame clones and lacks some. The sample consists of around 68,000 clones, nearly 95% of them appearing once. The sample taken for sequencing was thymocytes. The receptors shown here come from a human donor.

The gene calls are TRBV7-3 and TRBJ2-2; 15 bases map to TRBD2. V was pared by 5 bases and J by 0 bases, with 10 bases of the junction left unmatched. This CDR3 region has 20 residues. Germline assignment: CDR1 SGHTA and CDR2 FQGTGA. Here the CDR3 reads CASSPDSRTSGGANTGELFF. The CDR3 nucleotides read TGTGCCAGCAGCCCCGACTCCCGGACTAGCGGGGGGGCGAACACCGGGGAGCTGTTTTTT.

This clone was picked up one time. This chain connects TRBV9 to TRBJ2-5; 9 nucleotides align to TRBD2. Germline loops: CDR1 SGDLS, CDR2 YYNGEE. The CDR3 is 15 residues long. The J segment lost 5 bases and the V segment lost 0 bases, leaving 5 bases of the junction unmatched. CDR3: CASSVVSGGGETQYF. In nucleotides, the CDR3 is TGTGCCAGCAGCGTAGTTAGCGGGGGAGGGGAGACCCAGTACTTC.

In this sample, this clone turned up once. The CDR3, as DNA: TGCGCCAGCAGCCCTTGGGGGAGGCAGGGGGATTGCGAGCAGTACTTC. It is translated as CASSPWGRQGDCEQYF. The chain uses TRBV5-1 and TRBJ2-7; TRBD1 is a possible D gene (7 bases). This CDR3 is built from 16 residues. Between the trimmed V and J ends, which lost 4 bases and 6 bases, there was a span of 23 bases. Germline V lookup: CDR1 SGHRS, CDR2 YFSETQ. The full variable domain, in which reference TRBV5-1 and TRBJ2-7 provide the parts outside the CDR3, is KAGVTQTPRYLIKTRGQQVTLSCSPISGHRSVSWYQQTPGQGLQFLFEYFSETQRNKGNFPGRFSGRQFSNSRSEMNVSTLELGDSALYLCASSPWGRQGDCEQYFGPGTRLTVT.

This sequence joins TRBV18 and TRBJ2-2, with TRBD2 as a possible D gene (7 bases). There are 15 residues in the CDR3. V lost 2 bases to trimming and J lost 7 bases, with 14 bases between them. The germline CDR1 and CDR2 sequences are KGHSH and LQKENI. The CDR3 region has the DNA TGTGCCAGCTCACCAGTCGCAGGGGAGGGCGGGGAGCTGTTTTTT. It specifies CASSPVAGEGGELFF.

CDR3 residues: CASTNRGADQPQHF. CDR3 sequence (DNA): TGTGCCAGCACCAATCGGGGGGCTGATCAGCCCCAGCATTTT. This rearrangement joins TRBV2 to TRBJ1-5, with D possibly being TRBD1 (6 bases). The CDR3 is 14 amino acids. V was clipped by 7 bases and J by 5 bases, with 15 bases between them. CDR1 and CDR2 from the germline V gene are SNHLY and FYNNEI.

The chain recombines TRBV7-2 with TRBJ1-1; the D is unclear. V dropped 8 bases and J dropped 8 bases, with 9 bases sitting between them. The CDR3 consists of 10 residues. Germline CDR1 and CDR2: SGHTA and FQGNSA. CDR3 coding DNA: TGTGCCAGCCGACCGATCGAAGCTTTCTTT. It translates to CASRPIEAFF.

This chain links TRBV6-6 with TRBJ1-4; D gene uncertain. The germline CDR1 and CDR2 sequences are MNHNY and SVGAGI (reference sequence). The CDR3 totals 14 residues. Trimming shortened V by 7 bases and J by 5 bases, and 14 bases separated the two germline ends. In DNA form, the CDR3 reads TGTGCCAGCATTCCCGAGCCCGCGAATGAAAAACTGTTTTTT. This gives the protein CASIPEPANEKLFF.

The chain is built from TRBV5-1 and TRBJ2-7; D might be TRBD1 (5 bases). Trimming stripped 0 bases from V and 5 bases from J, with 15 bases between. CDR1 is SGHRS and CDR2 is YFSETQ in the germline V gene. The length of the CDR3 is 15 residues. The CDR3 DNA sequence: TGCGCCAGCAGCTTGGAGTCGGCAGGGTCGAACGAGCAGTACTTC. It is translated as CASSLESAGSNEQYF.

The genes are TRBV13 and TRBJ2-1; 8 bases match TRBD2. The length of the CDR3 is 13 residues. CDR1 and CDR2 (germline): PRHDT, FYEKMQ (reference sequence). The V and J ends lost 5 bases and 7 bases, in that order; junction bases with no gene match: 4. DNA for the CDR3: TGTGCCAGCAGCGCGGGGGGAGGGAATGAGCAGTTCTTC. This codes for CASSAGGGNEQFF.

The chain carries TRBV5-1 and TRBJ1-1; D gene unclear. CDR3 length: 13 residues. With 2 bases removed from V and 1 base from J, the gap between germline ends came to 6 bases. Germline CDR1 and CDR2: SGHRS and YFSETQ. CDR3 region: CASSFDGNTEAFF. CDR3 in DNA: TGCGCCAGCAGCTTCGACGGGAACACTGAAGCTTTCTTT.

CDR3 coding DNA: TGTGCCAGCAGCTCTAGACGTTCGGGTTCCTACGAGCAGTACTTC. Its protein is CASSSRRSGSYEQYF. The chain links TRBV11-2 to TRBJ2-7; D gene unclear. The CDR3 has 15 residues. V was cut by 4 bases and J by 1 base, with 14 bases left in between. In germline, CDR1 is SGHAT, CDR2 FQNNGV.

The rearrangement joins TRBV7-3 to TRBJ2-2, with TRBD2 matching over 12 bases. V lost 1 base and J lost 0; bases outside the gene matches: 3. This CDR3 contains 18 residues. CDR1 is SGHTA and CDR2 is FQGTGA in the germline V gene. The CDR3 DNA reads TGTGCCAGCAGCTTAAAGACTAGCGGGAGCACGAACACCGGGGAGCTGTTTTTT. It yields the protein CASSLKTSGSTNTGELFF.

The chain's CDR3 is CASSLGERASTDTQYF. DNA of the CDR3: TGTGCCAGCAGTTTAGGGGAGCGGGCCAGCACAGATACGCAGTATTTT. The chain combines TRBV28 with TRBJ2-3, with TRBD2 as a possible D gene (6 bases). CDR3 length equals 16 residues. Trimming took 2 bases from V and 0 from J, leaving 12 bases between them. Germline V gives CDR1 MDHEN, CDR2 SYDVKM.

In this sample, this clone turned up once. J is TRBJ2-5 and V is TRBV6-5; 10 nucleotides agree with TRBD2. The CDR3 runs to 14 residues. Germline V gene sequence: CDR1 MNHEY, CDR2 SVGAGI. Germline trimming cut 6 bases from V and 5 bases from J; bases unmatched to any gene: 6. CDR3: CASSSTSGRETQYF. CDR3 in DNA: TGTGCCAGCAGCTCGACTAGCGGGCGCGAGACCCAGTACTTC.

This chain uses TRBV9 with TRBJ2-3; D is perhaps TRBD2 (6 bases). The CDR3 length is 13 residues. The V gene's germline CDR1 is SGDLS and CDR2 YYNGEE. The ends were cut back, 3 bases at V and 5 bases at J, with 10 bases in the middle. CDR3 bases: TGTGCCAGCAGCGGACTAGTCCTAGATACGCAGTATTTT. It is translated as CASSGLVLDTQYF. Combining the CDR3 with reference TRBV9 and TRBJ2-3 gives the whole variable domain DSGVTQTPKHLITATGQRVTLRCSPRSGDLSVYWYQQSLDQGLQFLIQYYNGEERAKGNILERFSAQQFPDLHSELNLSSLELGDSALYFCASSGLVLDTQYFGPGTRLTVL.

V gene TRBV5-1 combines with J gene TRBJ2-2; D unclear. Germline assignment: CDR1 SGHRS and CDR2 YFSETQ. Trimming removed 5 bases from V and 3 bases from J, with 5 bases in between. This CDR3 has 12 amino acids. CDR3 in DNA: TGCGCCAGCAGTGGGGACACCGGGGAGCTGTTTTTT. It is translated as CASSGDTGELFF.

The V gene is TRBV9, the J gene TRBJ2-5; 10 bases are a match to TRBD2. CDR1 is SGDLS, CDR2 YYNGEE, per germline. V was pared by 0 bases and J by 5 bases, with 7 bases of the junction left unmatched. The CDR3 is 16 residues long. This CDR3 reads CASSVGSSGGRETQYF. The DNA of the CDR3 is TGTGCCAGCAGCGTAGGGTCTAGCGGGGGCAGGGAGACCCAGTACTTC.